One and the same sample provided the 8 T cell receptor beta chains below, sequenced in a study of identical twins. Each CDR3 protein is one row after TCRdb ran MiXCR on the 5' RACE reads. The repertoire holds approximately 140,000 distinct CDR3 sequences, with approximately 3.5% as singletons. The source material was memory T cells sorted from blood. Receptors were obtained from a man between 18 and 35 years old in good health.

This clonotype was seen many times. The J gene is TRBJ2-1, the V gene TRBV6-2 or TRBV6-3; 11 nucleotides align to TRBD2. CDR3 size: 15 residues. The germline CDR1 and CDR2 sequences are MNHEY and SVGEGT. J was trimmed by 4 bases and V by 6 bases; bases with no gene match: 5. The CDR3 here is CASSPGTSGYNEQFF. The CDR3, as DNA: TGTGCCAGCAGCCCCGGGACTAGCGGATACAATGAGCAGTTCTTC.

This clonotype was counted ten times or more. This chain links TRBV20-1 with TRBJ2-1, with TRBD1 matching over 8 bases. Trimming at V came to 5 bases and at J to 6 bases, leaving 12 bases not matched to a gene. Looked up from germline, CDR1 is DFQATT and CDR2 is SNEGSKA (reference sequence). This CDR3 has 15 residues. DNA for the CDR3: TGCAGTGCTGAGGGCCTCGGGACAGGTAGCAATGAGCAGTTCTTC. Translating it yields CSAEGLGTGSNEQFF.

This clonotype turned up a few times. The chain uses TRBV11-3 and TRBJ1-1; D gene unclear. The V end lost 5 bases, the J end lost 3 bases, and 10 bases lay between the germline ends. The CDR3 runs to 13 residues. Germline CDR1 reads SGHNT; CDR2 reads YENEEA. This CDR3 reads CASSPLPDTEAFF. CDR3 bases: TGTGCCAGCAGCCCCCTCCCCGACACTGAAGCTTTCTTT.

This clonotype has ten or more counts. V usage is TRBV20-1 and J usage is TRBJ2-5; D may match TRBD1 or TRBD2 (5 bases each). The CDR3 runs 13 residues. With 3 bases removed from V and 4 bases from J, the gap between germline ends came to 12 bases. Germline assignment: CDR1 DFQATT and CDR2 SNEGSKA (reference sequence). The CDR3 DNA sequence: TGCAGTGCTAGTGGTGGGGGTCGAGAGACCCAGTACTTC. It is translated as CSASGGGRETQYF.

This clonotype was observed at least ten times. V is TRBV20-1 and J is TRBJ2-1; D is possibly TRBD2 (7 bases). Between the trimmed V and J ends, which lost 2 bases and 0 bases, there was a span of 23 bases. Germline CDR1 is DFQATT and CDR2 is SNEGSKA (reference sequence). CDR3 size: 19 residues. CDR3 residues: CSARLGGREGSGSYNEQFF. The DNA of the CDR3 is TGCAGTGCTAGATTGGGGGGGCGGGAAGGGTCGGGCTCCTACAATGAGCAGTTCTTC.

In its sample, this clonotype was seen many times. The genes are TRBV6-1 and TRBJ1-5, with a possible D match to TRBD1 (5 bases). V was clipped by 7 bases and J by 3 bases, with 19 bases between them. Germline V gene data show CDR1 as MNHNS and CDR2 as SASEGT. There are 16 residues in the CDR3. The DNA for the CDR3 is TGTGCCAGCAAAAGAGAGGGGCGCGGGGACAATCAGCCCCAGCATTTT. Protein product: CASKREGRGDNQPQHF.

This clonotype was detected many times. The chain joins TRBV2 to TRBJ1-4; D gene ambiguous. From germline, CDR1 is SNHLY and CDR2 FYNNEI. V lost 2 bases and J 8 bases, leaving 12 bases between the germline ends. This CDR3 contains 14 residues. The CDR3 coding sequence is TGTGCCAGCAGTGAAACGAGGCATGGGGAAAAACTGTTTTTT. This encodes CASSETRHGEKLFF.

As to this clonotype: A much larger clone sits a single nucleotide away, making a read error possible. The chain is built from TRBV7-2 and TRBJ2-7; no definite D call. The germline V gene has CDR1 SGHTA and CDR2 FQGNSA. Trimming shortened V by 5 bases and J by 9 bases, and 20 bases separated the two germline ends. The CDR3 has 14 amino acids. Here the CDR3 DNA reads TGTGCCAGCAGCACCAGTCCGCTCAGTAAGGTGCAGTACTTC. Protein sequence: CASSTSPLSKVQYF. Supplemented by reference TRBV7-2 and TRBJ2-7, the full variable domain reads GAGVSQSPSNKVTEKGKDVELRCDPISGHTALYWYRQSLGQGLEFLIYFQGNSAPDKSGLPSDRFSAERTGGSVSTLTIQRTQQEDSAVYLCASSTSPLSKVQYFGPGTRLTVT.